The clone carrying this T cell receptor (beta chain) was seen ten or more times. Antigen unknown. Germline-derived CDR1 and CDR2 are MDHEN and SYDVKM. The CDR3 consists of 16 residues. Between the trimmed V and J ends, which lost 1 base and 6 bases, there was a span of 16 bases. Individual cDNA molecules received unique molecular identifiers during library preparation. MiXCR, applied by TCRdb to the 5' RACE reads, yields one record per CDR3 protein. Here the sample spans 55,000 to 65,000 distinct CDR3 sequences, approximately 12% being singletons. These data are taken from a study of early T cells in non-severe SARS-CoV-2 infection. Overall study: The study sequenced bulk RNA from unsorted whole blood, with chains unpaired. Whole-study findings and limits: Private and CD4 specificities were missed by VDJdb matching, skewed to anti-spike CD8.

Input material: whole blood. The TCR was taken from an adult who was a healthcare worker with PCR-confirmed SARS-CoV-2 infection or an uninfected control (not recorded which). The V and J genes are TRBV28 and TRBJ1-5; D not resolved. CDR3 loop: CASSLSTEGSGQPQHF. In DNA, the CDR3 is TGTGCCAGCAGTTTATCCACAGAGGGTTCGGGTCAGCCCCAGCATTTT.